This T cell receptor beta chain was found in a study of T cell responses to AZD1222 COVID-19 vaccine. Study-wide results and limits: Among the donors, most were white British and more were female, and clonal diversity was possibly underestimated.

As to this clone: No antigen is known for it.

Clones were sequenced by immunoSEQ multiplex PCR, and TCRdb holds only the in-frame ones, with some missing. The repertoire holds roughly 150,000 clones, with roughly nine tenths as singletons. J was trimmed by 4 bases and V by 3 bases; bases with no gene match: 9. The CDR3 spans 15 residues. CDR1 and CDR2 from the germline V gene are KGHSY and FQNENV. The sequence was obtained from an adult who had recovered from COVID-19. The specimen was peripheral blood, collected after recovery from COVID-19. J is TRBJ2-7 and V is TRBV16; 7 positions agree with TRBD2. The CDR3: CASSHVQLAWYEQYF. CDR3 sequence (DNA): TGTGCCAGCAGCCACGTCCAACTAGCGTGGTACGAGCAGTACTTC.